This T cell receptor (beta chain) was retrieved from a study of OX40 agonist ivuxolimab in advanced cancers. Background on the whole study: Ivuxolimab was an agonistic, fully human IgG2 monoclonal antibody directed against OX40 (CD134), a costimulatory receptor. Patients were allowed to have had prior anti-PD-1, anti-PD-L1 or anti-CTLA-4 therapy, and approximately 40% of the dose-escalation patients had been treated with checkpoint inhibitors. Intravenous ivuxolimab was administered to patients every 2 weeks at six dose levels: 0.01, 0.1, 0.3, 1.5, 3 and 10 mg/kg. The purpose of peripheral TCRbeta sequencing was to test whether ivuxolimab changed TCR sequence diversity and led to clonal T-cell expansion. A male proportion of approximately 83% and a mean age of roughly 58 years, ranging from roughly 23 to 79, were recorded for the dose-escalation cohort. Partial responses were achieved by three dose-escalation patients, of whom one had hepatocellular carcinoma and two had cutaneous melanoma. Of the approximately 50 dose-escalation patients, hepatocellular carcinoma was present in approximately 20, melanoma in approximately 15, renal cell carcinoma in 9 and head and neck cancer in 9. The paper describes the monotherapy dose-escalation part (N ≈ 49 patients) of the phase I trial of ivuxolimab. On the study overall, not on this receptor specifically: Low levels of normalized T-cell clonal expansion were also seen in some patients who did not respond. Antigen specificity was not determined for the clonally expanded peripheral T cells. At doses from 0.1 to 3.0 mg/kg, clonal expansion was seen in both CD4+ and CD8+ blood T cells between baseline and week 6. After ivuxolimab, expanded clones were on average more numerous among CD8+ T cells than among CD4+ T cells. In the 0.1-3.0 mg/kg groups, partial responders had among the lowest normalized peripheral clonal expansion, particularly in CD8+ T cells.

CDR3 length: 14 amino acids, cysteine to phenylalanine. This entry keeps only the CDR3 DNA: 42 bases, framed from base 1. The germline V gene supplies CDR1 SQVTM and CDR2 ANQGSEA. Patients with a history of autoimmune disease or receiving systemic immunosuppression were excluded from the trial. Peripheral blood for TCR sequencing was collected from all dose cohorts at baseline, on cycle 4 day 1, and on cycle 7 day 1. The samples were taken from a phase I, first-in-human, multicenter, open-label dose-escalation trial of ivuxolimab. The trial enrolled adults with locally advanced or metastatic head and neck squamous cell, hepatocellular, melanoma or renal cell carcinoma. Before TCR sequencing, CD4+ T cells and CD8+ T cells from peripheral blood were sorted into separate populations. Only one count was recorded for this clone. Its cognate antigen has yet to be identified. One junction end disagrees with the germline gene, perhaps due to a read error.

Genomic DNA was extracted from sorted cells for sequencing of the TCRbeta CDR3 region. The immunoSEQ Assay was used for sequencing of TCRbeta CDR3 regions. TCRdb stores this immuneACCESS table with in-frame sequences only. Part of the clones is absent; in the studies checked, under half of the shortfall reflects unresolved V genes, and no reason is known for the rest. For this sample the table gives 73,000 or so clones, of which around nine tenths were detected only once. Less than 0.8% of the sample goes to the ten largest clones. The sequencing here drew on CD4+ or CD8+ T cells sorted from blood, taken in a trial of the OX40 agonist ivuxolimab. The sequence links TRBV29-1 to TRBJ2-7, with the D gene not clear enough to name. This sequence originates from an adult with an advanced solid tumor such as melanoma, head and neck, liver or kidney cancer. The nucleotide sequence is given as TGCAGCGTTGCCGGTGAACTCCTCTCCGACGAGCAGTACTTC. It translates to CSVAGELLSDEQYF.